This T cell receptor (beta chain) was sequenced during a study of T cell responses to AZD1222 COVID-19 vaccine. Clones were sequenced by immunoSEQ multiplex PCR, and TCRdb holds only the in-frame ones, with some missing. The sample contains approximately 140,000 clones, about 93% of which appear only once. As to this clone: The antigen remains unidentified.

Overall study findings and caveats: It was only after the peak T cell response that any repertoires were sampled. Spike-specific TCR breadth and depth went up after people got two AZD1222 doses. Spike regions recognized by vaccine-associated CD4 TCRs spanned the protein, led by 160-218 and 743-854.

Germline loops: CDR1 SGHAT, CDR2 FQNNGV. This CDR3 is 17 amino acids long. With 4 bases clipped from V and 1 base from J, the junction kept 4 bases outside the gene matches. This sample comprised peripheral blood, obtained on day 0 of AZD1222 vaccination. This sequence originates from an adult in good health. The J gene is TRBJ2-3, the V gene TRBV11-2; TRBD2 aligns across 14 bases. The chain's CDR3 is CASSSGLAGGRTDTQYF. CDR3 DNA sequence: TGTGCCAGCAGCTCCGGACTAGCGGGGGGACGCACAGATACGCAGTATTTT.